This T cell receptor (beta chain) derives from a study of cytotoxic CD8 clonotypes in ibrutinib-treated CLL. The length of the CDR3 is 13 residues. The V gene's germline CDR1 is MDHEN and CDR2 SYDVKM. Produced via immunoSEQ multiplex PCR; TCRdb's table is partial and in-frame only. The sample holds about 300,000 clones, roughly four fifths seen once. Investigators sourced approximately 2 micrograms of genomic DNA from cryopreserved PBMCs for TCR beta libraries. The TCR sequence derives from a human donor with chronic lymphocytic leukemia. Material: PBMCs, obtained at disease progression, from a patient treated with ibrutinib. The genes are TRBV28 and TRBJ2-1; a possible D gene is TRBD2 (6 bases). The CDR3 coding sequence is TGTGCGGCGGGGAATCTTGCCTACAATGAGCAGTTCTTC. This translates into CAAGNLAYNEQFF.